This TCR beta chain was documented in a study of blood T cell repertoires in COVID-19. Study-wide context: The United States, Italy and Spain provided the acute and convalescent COVID-19 samples. PBMCs, B-cell-depleted T cells, or T cells were the source of the cDNA or gDNA that made up the material.

As processed by the authors: It was from reference gene primer amplification that nucleated cell counts were estimated. The data were produced by immunoSEQ multiplex PCR, yet TCRdb's version contains in-frame clones alone and is incomplete. That table is the source of V, J and clone size, and D and trimming were worked out from the DNA. The sample shows about 150,000 clones, roughly 80% of them seen only once. Per the germline V gene, CDR1 is SEHNR and CDR2 is FQNEAQ (reference sequence). This CDR3 region has 15 residues. V lost 5 bases and J lost 8; bases outside the gene matches: 10. The TCR was taken from a man in his 70s with acute or convalescent COVID-19. The chain couples TRBV7-9 to TRBJ1-4; 8 bases match TRBD1. What was sequenced was peripheral blood. The CDR3, as DNA: TGTGCCAGCAGCCCCCGGACAGGGAGGGGAGAAAAACTGTTTTTT. Amino acid sequence: CASSPRTGRGEKLFF.